The clone carrying this T cell receptor beta chain was seen ten or more times. This record belongs to a study of molecular identifiers for immune sequencing clone quantification. Germline CDR1 reads SGHTS; CDR2 reads YDEGEE. This CDR3 has 12 amino acids. V lost 7 bases to trimming and J lost 4 bases, with 12 bases between them. A single record per CDR3 protein comes from TCRdb applying MiXCR to the PCR reads. The sample gives fewer than 350,000 distinct CDR3 sequences, about 23% of which show up once; about 0.7% is in the top ten. The V gene is TRBV5-8, the J gene TRBJ2-7; perhaps D is TRBD1 or TRBD2 (5 bases each). Sequencing was done on a sample of naive CD8+ T cells from blood, with Jurkat cell RNA spiked in. Subset noted: FACS-sorted CD8+CD4-CCR7+CD45RA+ naive T cells. This receptor was taken from a human donor in good health. Some libraries in this study had Jurkat cell RNA spiked in. CDR3 in amino acids: CASLRGVYEQYF. Written as DNA, the CDR3 is TGTGCCAGCCTAAGAGGGGTGTACGAGCAGTACTTC.